A single sample is the source of the 22 T cell receptor beta chains below, sequenced in a study of CD8 T cells in Susac syndrome. The authors reverse transcribed roughly 0.5 to 1 ug RNA with random hexamers. MiXCR, applied by TCRdb to the immunoSEQ multiplex PCR reads, yields one record per CDR3 protein. The profile shows approximately 200,000 distinct CDR3 sequences, over 90% of them singletons. The sequenced material came from CD4+ T cells from PBMCs. All receptors come from a human donor with multiple sclerosis.

The J gene is TRBJ2-3, the V gene TRBV29-1; D might be TRBD2 (5 bases). CDR3 length: 13 amino acids. Trimming stripped 4 bases from V and 4 bases from J, with 12 bases between. Germline V lookup: CDR1 SQVTM, CDR2 ANQGSEA. CDR3 region: CSVGTSGADTQYF. The CDR3 region has the DNA TGCAGCGTTGGAACTAGTGGCGCAGATACGCAGTATTTT.

V is TRBV20-1 and J is TRBJ1-1, with 9 positions matching TRBD1. Looked up from germline, CDR1 is DFQATT and CDR2 is SNEGSKA (reference sequence). With 3 bases clipped from V and 1 base from J, the junction kept 3 bases outside the gene matches. The CDR3 totals 14 residues. CDR3 bases: TGCAGTGCTAGGCGGACAGGGGAGAACACTGAAGCTTTCTTT. Translation: CSARRTGENTEAFF.

The rearrangement joins TRBV29-1 to TRBJ2-1, with 11 positions matching TRBD2. The CDR3 loop spans 15 amino acids. The germline V gene has CDR1 SQVTM and CDR2 ANQGSEA. V shed 5 bases and J 4 bases; nucleotides not matched to a gene: 7. CDR3 nucleotide sequence: TGCAGCGTTTCGAAGACTAGCGGGGCTTACAATGAGCAGTTCTTC. Its translation: CSVSKTSGAYNEQFF.

V usage is TRBV9 and J usage is TRBJ2-7; no firm D call. This CDR3 has 12 amino acids. Germline loops: CDR1 SGDLS, CDR2 YYNGEE. Trimming left V 3 bases short and J 4 bases short, with 8 bases between. CDR3 protein: CASSADQYEQYV. The CDR3 nucleotides are TGTGCCAGCAGCGCGGACCAATACGAGCAGTACGTC.

The gene calls are TRBV11-2 and TRBJ1-1; 7 bases map to TRBD1. V shed 4 bases and J 0 bases; nucleotides not matched to a gene: 5. Germline CDR1 and CDR2: SGHAT and FQNNGV. The CDR3 runs 15 residues. CDR3 in DNA: TGTGCCAGCAGCTGGGACAGAATCATGAACACTGAAGCTTTCTTT. Its protein is CASSWDRIMNTEAFF.

This chain connects TRBV19 to TRBJ1-5; 9 nucleotides line up with TRBD1. The CDR3 runs to 16 residues. The trim removed 5 bases at V and 2 bases at J, leaving 7 bases unmatched. Germline V gene data show CDR1 as LNHDA and CDR2 as SQIVND (reference sequence). The CDR3 reads CASSETGGSGNQPQHF. CDR3 nucleotides: TGTGCCAGTAGTGAAACAGGGGGCTCGGGCAATCAGCCCCAGCATTTT.

V usage is TRBV20-1 and J usage is TRBJ2-5; D is undetermined. Germline V lookup: CDR1 DFQATT, CDR2 SNEGSKA (reference sequence). V lost 2 bases and J lost 2, with 6 bases in between. CDR3 length: 12 residues. CDR3 residues: CSARSFQETQYF. The DNA of the CDR3 is TGCAGTGCTAGAAGCTTTCAAGAGACCCAGTACTTC.

This rearrangement joins TRBV7-2 to TRBJ1-2, with 7 bases aligning to TRBD1. V trimming: 3 bases; J trimming: 2 bases; junction bases outside the gene matches: 6. The CDR3 extends over 15 amino acids. Per germline, CDR1 SGHTA and CDR2 FQGNSA. CDR3 coding DNA: TGTGCCAGCAGCTTCACAGGGGCTACGAACTATGGCTACACCTTC. Its translation is CASSFTGATNYGYTF.

The chain carries TRBV7-2 and TRBJ2-5; D perhaps matches TRBD1 (6 bases). Trimming cost V 3 bases and J 2 bases, with 10 bases left between them. The CDR3 contains 14 residues. Germline CDR1 SGHTA, CDR2 FQGNSA. CDR3 protein: CASSFVGGQETQYF. CDR3 nucleotides: TGTGCCAGCAGCTTCGTAGGGGGACAAGAGACCCAGTACTTC.

This chain uses TRBV5-4 with TRBJ2-1, with D perhaps TRBD2 (6 bases). The CDR3 consists of 16 residues. Trimming cost V 1 base and J 9 bases, with 20 bases left between them. CDR1 is SGHNT, CDR2 YYREEE, per germline (reference sequence). CDR3 coding DNA: TGTGCCAGCAGCTTGTTTGGCGGGGCCAGACGCGGTGAGCAGTTCTTC. This gives the protein CASSLFGGARRGEQFF.

The chain combines TRBV12-3 or TRBV12-4 with TRBJ2-5, with TRBD2 matching 9 bases. The CDR3 length is 16 residues. V gave up 5 bases and J gave up 4 bases; unmatched junction bases: 11. CDR3 region: CASSPPLAGAGETQYF. CDR3 nucleotides: TGTGCCAGCAGTCCGCCTTTAGCGGGGGCGGGAGAGACCCAGTACTTC.

The CDR3 sequence is CSQETQYF. DNA of the CDR3: TGCAGTCAAGAGACCCAGTACTTC. The V and J genes are TRBV20-1 and TRBJ2-5; D is uncertain. This CDR3 has 8 residues. Germline values: CDR1 DFQATT, CDR2 SNEGSKA (reference sequence). Trimming removed 8 bases from V and 2 bases from J, with 0 bases in between.

The rearrangement links TRBV5-4 to TRBJ2-1; 9 nucleotides agree with TRBD1. From germline, CDR1 is SGHNT and CDR2 YYREEE (reference sequence). There are 17 residues in the CDR3. J gave up 4 bases and V 3 bases, and 11 bases lay outside the gene matches. The CDR3 DNA sequence: TGTGCCAGCAGCTCACCACCCGGGACAGGGAGGTACAATGAGCAGTTCTTC. Protein product: CASSSPPGTGRYNEQFF.

The chain links TRBV30 to TRBJ1-6; D not resolved. The CDR3 loop spans 15 amino acids. Germline CDR1 is GTSNPN and CDR2 is SVGIG (reference sequence). V was shortened by 4 bases and J by 7 bases, with 17 bases between the two germline ends. The DNA of the CDR3 is TGTGCCTGGACCTCCCTGGCACAGTGGAATTCACCCCTCCACTTT. Translated, it gives CAWTSLAQWNSPLHF.

This chain links TRBV12-3 or TRBV12-4 with TRBJ2-5, with 12 bases identical to TRBD2. Unmatched junction bases numbered 8, after V lost 5 bases and J lost 4 bases. The length of the CDR3 is 16 residues. CDR3 loop: CASSPLAGGPGETQYF. CDR3 nucleotide sequence: TGTGCCAGCAGTCCCCTAGCGGGGGGGCCGGGAGAGACCCAGTACTTC.

The chain carries TRBV5-1 and TRBJ1-4, with unresolved D. The V gene lost 4 bases and the J gene lost 8 bases, with 12 bases spanning the gap. Germline CDR1 SGHRS, CDR2 YFSETQ. The CDR3 length is 13 residues. CDR3 region: CASSGHMREKLFF. For the CDR3, the DNA is TGCGCCAGCAGCGGCCACATGAGGGAAAAACTGTTTTTT.

The chain is built from TRBV2 and TRBJ2-7; D is undetermined. Germline assignment: CDR1 SNHLY and CDR2 FYNNEI. CDR3 size: 13 residues. Trimming removed 4 bases at V and 3 bases at J, with 10 bases between. The CDR3 spells CASSGVRRYEQYF. As DNA, the CDR3 is TGTGCCAGCAGTGGGGTCCGTCGCTACGAGCAGTACTTC.

The J gene is TRBJ2-1, the V gene TRBV20-1, with 10 bases that match TRBD1. CDR3 length equals 13 residues. V shed 2 bases, J shed 7 bases, and the junction held 2 bases outside the gene matches. The germline gives CDR1 DFQATT, CDR2 SNEGSKA (reference sequence). The CDR3 coding sequence is TGCAGTGCTAGAAGGGACAGGGGAAATGAGCAGTTCTTC. This translates into CSARRDRGNEQFF.

The chain links TRBV29-1 to TRBJ1-2, with D perhaps matching TRBD1 (5 bases). CDR3 size: 13 residues. Germline lookup yields CDR1 SQVTM and CDR2 ANQGSEA. The V gene lost 3 bases and the J gene lost 8 bases, with 16 bases spanning the gap. CDR3 sequence reads: CSVDSAGNDGYTF. The CDR3 DNA reads as TGCAGCGTTGACTCTGCAGGGAACGACGGCTACACCTTC.

The rearrangement links TRBV5-4 to TRBJ2-1; D is perhaps TRBD2 (5 bases). The V and J ends lost 4 bases and 3 bases respectively, with 8 bases between them. The CDR3 sequence is 13 residues long. Germline loops: CDR1 SGHNT, CDR2 YYREEE (reference sequence). The CDR3, as DNA: TGTGCCAGCAGCAACCGGGACTACAATGAGCAGTTCTTC. Its protein product is CASSNRDYNEQFF.

This chain uses TRBV6-6 with TRBJ1-2, with TRBD1 matching 8 bases. V gave up 6 bases and J gave up 6 bases; unmatched junction bases: 0. CDR1 is MNHNY, CDR2 SVGAGI, per germline (reference sequence). CDR3 size: 11 residues. This chain's CDR3 is CASRTGDGYTF. The CDR3 bases are TGTGCCAGCAGGACAGGGGATGGCTACACCTTC.

J is TRBJ1-2 and V is TRBV20-1; D possibly corresponds to TRBD1 (5 bases). The CDR3 extends over 13 amino acids. Germline CDR1 is DFQATT and CDR2 is SNEGSKA (reference sequence). Trimming removed 2 bases at V and 5 bases at J, with 12 bases between. The CDR3 nucleotides are TGCAGTGCTAGATTCGGCAGACAGTATGGCTACACCTTC. It specifies CSARFGRQYGYTF.